The 32 T cell receptor beta chains below all came from one sample that was sequenced in a study of technical replicates of blood from several donors. Clones were sequenced by immunoSEQ multiplex PCR, and TCRdb holds only the in-frame ones, with some missing. The sample has more than 65,000 clones, approximately 91% seen once; the top ten hold approximately 0.4%. Sequenced sample: T cells isolated from PBMCs. The receptors shown here come from a human donor in good health.

This chain uses TRBV5-6 with TRBJ2-7; D not certain. Germline V gene lookup returns CDR1 SGHDT and CDR2 YYEEEE. The CDR3 has 14 residues. Deletions cut 0 bases from V and 2 bases from J, with 9 bases between. CDR3 region: CASSLERRTYEQYF. The CDR3 coding sequence is TGTGCCAGCAGCTTGGAACGGCGGACCTACGAGCAGTACTTC.

This chain connects TRBV19 to TRBJ2-7; the D gene is possibly TRBD1 (6 bases). This CDR3 has 15 residues. The ends were cut back, 4 bases at V and 2 bases at J, with 15 bases in the middle. Germline V gene sequence: CDR1 LNHDA, CDR2 SQIVND (reference sequence). CDR3 amino acids: CASSKAHGQTYEQYF. In DNA, the CDR3 is TGTGCCAGTAGTAAAGCCCACGGACAGACCTACGAGCAGTACTTC.

The chain carries TRBV28 and TRBJ2-2; TRBD2 matches 9 bases. The germline CDR1 and CDR2 sequences are MDHEN and SYDVKM. The CDR3 consists of 15 residues. V dropped 3 bases and J dropped 6; count of bases not matched to a gene: 5. The CDR3 DNA sequence: TGTGCCAGCAGTTTGGCGGGAGGGCCTTCCGGGGAGCTGTTTTTT. It translates to CASSLAGGPSGELFF.

V is TRBV30 and J is TRBJ1-1; 8 bases agree with TRBD1. The germline gives CDR1 GTSNPN, CDR2 SVGIG (reference sequence). J lost 7 bases, V lost 5 bases, and 3 bases had no gene match. This CDR3 has 11 amino acids. Here the CDR3 reads CAWGQGGEAFF. CDR3 bases: TGTGCCTGGGGACAGGGAGGTGAAGCTTTCTTT.

J is TRBJ2-2 and V is TRBV7-2; maybe TRBD2 (6 bases). Between the trimmed V and J ends, which lost 1 base and 3 bases, there was a span of 15 bases. The CDR3 length is 17 residues. Germline CDR1 is SGHTA and CDR2 is FQGNSA. DNA of the CDR3: TGTGCCAGCAGCTTAGTAGGTCTGCGGGAATACACCGGGGAGCTGTTTTTT. Encoded protein: CASSLVGLREYTGELFF.

V and J are TRBV18 and TRBJ2-5, with a tentative D call TRBD2 (6 bases). Looked up from germline, CDR1 is KGHSH and CDR2 is LQKENI. This CDR3 is built from 14 residues. V dropped 9 bases and J dropped 1 base, with 15 bases sitting between them. CDR3 in DNA: TGTGCCAGTCAACTAGGGACTTCCCAAGAGACCCAGTACTTC. The encoded protein is CASQLGTSQETQYF. Full variable domain (rest looked up from reference TRBV18 and TRBJ2-5): NAGVMQNPRHLVRRRGQEARLRCSPMKGHSHVYWYRQLPEEGLKFMVYLQKENIIDESGMPKERFSAEFPKEGPSILRIQQVVRGDSAAYFCASQLGTSQETQYFGPGTRLLVL.

This clone came up once. V and J are TRBV27 and TRBJ2-1, with a tentative D call TRBD2 (5 bases). This CDR3 comprises 14 residues. Germline V gene sequence: CDR1 MNHEY, CDR2 SMNVEV (reference sequence). V was trimmed by 3 bases and J by 7 bases, leaving 13 bases between them. CDR3 nucleotides: TGTGCCAGCAGTTTGTCAGTTTCGGGGAATGAGCAGTTCTTC. It yields the protein CASSLSVSGNEQFF.

The chain links TRBV28 to TRBJ2-7, with 12 bases lining up with TRBD2. Germline V gives CDR1 MDHEN, CDR2 SYDVKM. V trimming: 4 bases; J trimming: 9 bases; junction bases outside the gene matches: 13. CDR3 length equals 16 residues. The CDR3 nucleotides are TGTGCCAGCAGTTACCCCGGACTAGCGGGGTTCCAGGGGCAGTACTTC. Residues: CASSYPGLAGFQGQYF.

The DNA for the CDR3 is TGTGCCAGCAGCATAAGACAGGGGGAAGGAGGCTACACCTTC. Protein sequence: CASSIRQGEGGYTF. The chain links TRBV11-2 to TRBJ1-2; 9 bases line up with TRBD1. V dropped 5 bases and J dropped 8; count of bases not matched to a gene: 9. CDR3 length equals 14 residues. The germline V gene encodes CDR1 SGHAT and CDR2 FQNNGV.

The V call is TRBV28, the J call TRBJ1-1; 8 positions agree with TRBD1. The V and J ends lost 6 bases and 0 bases, in that order; junction bases with no gene match: 9. The CDR3 has 16 residues. From germline, CDR1 is MDHEN and CDR2 SYDVKM. CDR3 protein: CASSPRTGRMNTEAFF. DNA for the CDR3: TGTGCCAGCAGCCCTAGGACAGGGAGGATGAACACTGAAGCTTTCTTT.

The genes are TRBV10-3 and TRBJ1-2; 7 bases map to TRBD1. This CDR3 is 13 amino acids long. The germline CDR1 and CDR2 sequences are ENHRY and SYGVKD. V trimming: 8 bases; J trimming: 4 bases; junction bases outside the gene matches: 7. For the CDR3, the DNA is TGTGCCATCTATTCAGGGGGAAGCTATGGCTACACCTTC. Residues: CAIYSGGSYGYTF.

The V call is TRBV19, the J call TRBJ1-1; D not resolved. The CDR3 has 14 amino acids. The germline V gene encodes CDR1 LNHDA and CDR2 SQIVND (reference sequence). Trimming cost V 6 bases and J 5 bases, with 16 bases left between them. CDR3 coding DNA: TGTGCCAGTAGGGAGTACGTAGGAACGACTGAAGCTTTCTTT. This translates into CASREYVGTTEAFF. Full variable domain (outside the CDR3, taken from reference TRBV19 and TRBJ1-1): DGGITQSPKYLFRKEGQNVTLSCEQNLNHDAMYWYRQDPGQGLRLIYYSQIVNDFQKGDIAEGYSVSREKKESFPLTVTSAQKNPTAFYLCASREYVGTTEAFFGQGTRLTVV.

V and J are TRBV5-3 and TRBJ2-2; 12 bases match TRBD2. TRBV5-3 is reported as an ORF; its role is uncertain. With 7 bases clipped from V and 5 bases from J, the junction kept 6 bases outside the gene matches. The CDR3 sequence is 15 residues long. In DNA form, the CDR3 reads TGTGCCAGACTCAGACTAGCGGGAGTTACCGGGGAGCTGTTTTTT. Translation gives CARLRLAGVTGELFF.

This clone was detected once. The CDR3 DNA is TGTGCCAGCAGCTTTGGGACAGGGGTCTACGAGCAGTACTTC. This encodes CASSFGTGVYEQYF. The rearrangement links TRBV5-8 to TRBJ2-7; 10 bases are shared with TRBD1. This CDR3 comprises 14 residues. CDR1 is SGHTS, CDR2 YDEGEE, per germline. V was pared by 2 bases and J by 3 bases, with 2 bases of the junction left unmatched. Together with reference TRBV5-8 and TRBJ2-7, the CDR3 gives the full variable domain: EAGVTQSPTHLIKTRGQQATLRCSPISGHTSVYWYQQALGLGLQFLLWYDEGEERNRGNFPPRFSGRQFPNYSSELNVNALELEDSALYLCASSFGTGVYEQYFGPGTRLTVT.

The chain employs TRBV6-1 and TRBJ2-4, with TRBD2 as a possible D gene (6 bases). Trimming took off 0 bases at V and 8 bases at J, with 14 bases between the two ends. Germline V gene data show CDR1 as MNHNS and CDR2 as SASEGT. The length of the CDR3 is 15 residues. CDR3 sequence (DNA): TGTGCCAGCAGTGAAGCGGTCTCCCCGGGGGACATTCAGTACTTC. Encoded protein: CASSEAVSPGDIQYF.

V gene TRBV2 combines with J gene TRBJ2-7; tentative D call: TRBD2 (6 bases). Trimming left V 6 bases short and J 0 bases short, with 9 bases between. The CDR3 length is 13 residues. Germline CDR1 reads SNHLY; CDR2 reads FYNNEI. This CDR3 reads CASRPSDSYEQYF. The CDR3 coding sequence is TGTGCCAGCAGACCTAGCGACTCCTACGAGCAGTACTTC.

This clone came up once. The chain carries TRBV14 and TRBJ2-5; weak D call: TRBD1 (6 bases). The germline V gene has CDR1 SGHDN and CDR2 FVKESK. V was pared by 2 bases and J by 6 bases, with 16 bases between. This CDR3 is built from 15 residues. Here the CDR3 DNA reads TGTGCCAGCAGCCAACCACAGGGAAGAAAAAAGACCCAGTACTTC. Amino acids: CASSQPQGRKKTQYF.

The gene calls are TRBV25-1 and TRBJ1-2, with D possibly being TRBD1 (5 bases). This CDR3 spans 11 amino acids. Trimming took off 5 bases at V and 7 bases at J, with 8 bases between the two ends. The V gene's germline CDR1 is MGHDK and CDR2 SYGVNS. The CDR3 region has the DNA TGTGCCAGCAGTCCAGGGATTGGCTACACCTTC. This codes for CASSPGIGYTF.

The chain is built from TRBV12-5 and TRBJ2-1, with D possibly TRBD2 on 6 matching bases. Germline V lookup: CDR1 LGHNT, CDR2 FRNRAP. Trimming took off 5 bases at V and 4 bases at J, with 12 bases between the two ends. The length of the CDR3 is 14 residues. The CDR3 nucleotides are TGTGCTAGTGGTCAAGGAGGGTTGTACAATGAGCAGTTCTTC. Protein product: CASGQGGLYNEQFF.

The rearrangement uses TRBV28 and TRBJ1-3; D is unclear. The CDR3 is 10 amino acids. V was trimmed by 9 bases and J by 3 bases, leaving 3 bases between them. Germline values: CDR1 MDHEN, CDR2 SYDVKM. The CDR3 spells CASHGNTIYF. CDR3 DNA: TGTGCCAGTCATGGAAACACCATATATTTT.

The CDR3 DNA is TGTGCCAGCTCGGCCACAGATACGCAGTATTTT. Its translation: CASSATDTQYF. This sequence joins TRBV18 and TRBJ2-3; D call uncertain. CDR1 is KGHSH, CDR2 LQKENI, per germline. Trimming shortened V by 6 bases and J by 2 bases, and 3 bases separated the two germline ends. The CDR3 totals 11 residues.

The chain is built from TRBV7-2 and TRBJ1-5, with D maybe TRBD1 (5 bases). CDR3 length: 15 residues. The V end lost 2 bases, the J end lost 4 bases, and 12 bases lay between the germline ends. The germline gives CDR1 SGHTA, CDR2 FQGNSA. The CDR3 sequence is CASSLRGNLNQPQHF. In DNA form, the CDR3 reads TGTGCCAGCAGCTTACGGGGGAACCTAAATCAGCCCCAGCATTTT.

The chain links TRBV2 to TRBJ1-2; TRBD1 might be the D (5 bases). Germline V CDR1 and CDR2: SNHLY, FYNNEI. This CDR3 is 14 amino acids long. Between the trimmed V and J ends, which lost 8 bases and 4 bases, there was a span of 17 bases. CDR3 DNA sequence: TGTGCCAGCCTAGAGGTCGGGGGTAGCTATGGCTACACCTTC. Amino acids: CASLEVGGSYGYTF.

The V gene is TRBV5-6, the J gene TRBJ2-4; a weak D match, TRBD2 (5 bases). Trimming left V 5 bases short and J 3 bases short, with 9 bases between. The germline CDR1 and CDR2 sequences are SGHDT and YYEEEE. This CDR3 has 13 residues. The CDR3 sequence is CASSWGVKNIQYF. CDR3 nucleotides: TGTGCCAGCAGTTGGGGAGTCAAAAACATTCAGTACTTC.

The chain uses TRBV11-3 and TRBJ2-2; 10 bases agree with TRBD2. CDR1 is SGHNT and CDR2 is YENEEA in the germline V gene. The CDR3 runs 16 residues. The V segment lost 5 bases and the J segment 4 bases; nucleotides outside the gene matches: 7. The CDR3 region is CASSPGIAGGTGELFF. The CDR3 DNA reads TGTGCCAGCAGCCCTGGTATAGCGGGAGGCACCGGGGAGCTGTTTTTT.

V usage is TRBV11-2 and J usage is TRBJ2-2; 9 bases agree with TRBD2. Germline V gives CDR1 SGHAT, CDR2 FQNNGV. This CDR3 has 15 amino acids. The V and J ends lost 3 bases and 5 bases, in that order; junction bases with no gene match: 4. This CDR3 reads CASSFRREGTGELFF. CDR3 nucleotides: TGTGCCAGCAGCTTTAGGCGGGAGGGGACCGGGGAGCTGTTTTTT.

The gene calls are TRBV9 and TRBJ1-1; no reliable D call. CDR3 length: 16 amino acids. Deletions cut 0 bases from V and 2 bases from J, with 14 bases between. The germline CDR1 and CDR2 sequences are SGDLS and YYNGEE. The chain's CDR3 is CASSVESRLINTEAFF. The CDR3 DNA follows: TGTGCCAGCAGCGTAGAATCTCGACTTATCAACACTGAAGCTTTCTTT.

The CDR3 sequence: CASSKEGMGPRDTTYEQYF. CDR3 in DNA: TGTGCCAGCAGCAAAGAAGGGATGGGTCCGAGGGACACAACCTACGAGCAGTACTTC. This rearrangement joins TRBV21-1 to TRBJ2-7; whether TRBD1, the table's D call, matches the DNA was not checked. TRBV21-1 is a known pseudogene. The CDR3 is 19 amino acids.

This rearrangement joins TRBV28 to TRBJ2-7; 11 bases map to TRBD1. V lost 6 bases and J lost 3; bases outside the gene matches: 7. Germline CDR1 and CDR2: MDHEN and SYDVKM. This CDR3 has 15 amino acids. The DNA for the CDR3 is TGTGCCAGCAGGAAACCCGGGACAGGGGGCTACGAGCAGTACTTC. It translates to CASRKPGTGGYEQYF.

The rearrangement links TRBV10-1 to TRBJ1-2; tentatively, D is TRBD1 (6 bases). The CDR3 is made up of 16 amino acids. The V gene lost 0 bases and the J gene lost 0 bases, with 11 bases spanning the gap. CDR1 and CDR2 (germline): WNHNN, SYGVQD (reference sequence). The CDR3 protein is CASSESGTPTNYGYTF. CDR3 DNA sequence: TGCGCCAGCAGTGAGTCAGGGACACCTACTAACTATGGCTACACCTTC.

The V and J genes are TRBV29-1 and TRBJ2-1; the match to TRBD2 covers 11 bases. CDR3 length equals 18 residues. Germline-derived CDR1 and CDR2 are SQVTM and ANQGSEA. The V gene end was trimmed by 4 bases and the J gene end by 0 bases; junction bases not matched to a gene: 11. The CDR3 loop is CSVVDPSGRTRSYNEQFF. The DNA of the CDR3 is TGCAGCGTTGTTGATCCTAGCGGGAGGACGCGCTCCTACAATGAGCAGTTCTTC.

The chain carries TRBV27 and TRBJ2-1, with D possibly TRBD1 on 5 matching bases. CDR1 and CDR2 from the germline V gene are MNHEY and SMNVEV (reference sequence). V was trimmed by 4 bases and J by 1 base, leaving 5 bases between them. This CDR3 has 13 residues. The CDR3 bases are TGTGCCAGCAGTTCAGGGTCCTACAATGAGCAGTTCTTC. This sequence encodes CASSSGSYNEQFF.